The 27 T cell receptor beta chains below were found in one sample sequenced in a study of graft-versus-host responses after intestinal transplantation. Antigens for these TCRs are unknown. TCRdb's copy holds only in-frame clones and misses some; the assay was immunoSEQ multiplex PCR. The sample contains tens of thousands of clones, 85% to 90% of which appear only once. Here the sequenced sample was unstimulated CD4+ T cells sorted from spleen or lymph node cells, taken before intestinal transplant. These receptors came from a human donor who received an intestinal transplant.

The rearrangement uses TRBV30 and TRBJ1-2; 8 nucleotides agree with TRBD1. V trimming: 0 bases; J trimming: 5 bases; junction bases outside the gene matches: 8. CDR3 length: 15 residues. CDR1 and CDR2 from the germline V gene are GTSNPN and SVGIG (reference sequence). Here the CDR3 DNA reads TGTGCCTGGAGTGTCCGGAAGGACAGGGAATATGGCTACACCTTC. Translation gives CAWSVRKDREYGYTF.

The CDR3 loop reads CASRPVLDRPYGYTF. In DNA, the CDR3 is TGTGCCAGCAGACCGGTACTGGACAGACCGTATGGCTACACCTTC. V is TRBV6-6 and J is TRBJ1-2; D is perhaps TRBD1 (6 bases). Trimming pared 6 bases from V and 5 bases from J, leaving 19 bases between. Germline CDR1 and CDR2: MNHNY and SVGAGI (reference sequence). The CDR3 extends over 15 amino acids.

The chain couples TRBV2 to TRBJ2-7, with D perhaps matching TRBD2 (6 bases). The CDR3 consists of 13 residues. The V end was cut by 7 bases, the J end by 0 bases, with 10 bases between. From germline, CDR1 is SNHLY and CDR2 FYNNEI. The CDR3 DNA sequence: TGTGCCAGCAAGGAGCGGGCCTCCTACGAGCAGTACTTC. This gives the protein CASKERASYEQYF.

The rearrangement links TRBV6-4 to TRBJ2-3; perhaps TRBD2 as D (6 bases). V gave up 4 bases and J gave up 1 base, with 12 bases separating them. The CDR3 extends over 15 amino acids. Germline V gene sequence: CDR1 MRHNA, CDR2 SNTAGT. The CDR3 region has the DNA TGTGCCAGCAGTGCAAACTTAGCGGGCACAGATACGCAGTATTTT. It translates to CASSANLAGTDTQYF.

V usage is TRBV5-4 and J usage is TRBJ2-7, with TRBD1 identical over 8 bases. The germline gives CDR1 SGHNT, CDR2 YYREEE (reference sequence). V shed 4 bases and J 4 bases; nucleotides not matched to a gene: 7. The CDR3 runs 14 residues. The CDR3 loop reads CASSPGQVLYEQYF. CDR3 in DNA: TGTGCCAGCAGCCCGGGACAGGTCCTATACGAGCAGTACTTC.

This clone was recorded once. The chain couples TRBV10-3 to TRBJ2-1; TRBD1 aligns across 7 bases. Germline V gives CDR1 ENHRY, CDR2 SYGVKD. Trimming took 6 bases from V and 8 from J; bases not matched to a gene: 13. This CDR3 has 15 amino acids. CDR3 nucleotide sequence: TGTGCCATCAGAAGAGAAGCCGGAAGGGGGCATGAGCAGTTCTTC. Amino acid sequence: CAIRREAGRGHEQFF.

The chain uses TRBV4-2 and TRBJ2-7; tentatively, D is TRBD1 (5 bases). Trimming took 4 bases from V and 2 from J, leaving 18 bases between them. The length of the CDR3 is 16 residues. Germline CDR1 and CDR2: LGHNA and YNFKEQ. CDR3 DNA sequence: TGTGCCAGCAGCCTGCAACCTGACCAGGGTGCCTACGAGCAGTACTTC. This encodes CASSLQPDQGAYEQYF.

This rearrangement joins TRBV5-1 to TRBJ2-5, with D maybe TRBD1 (5 bases). The length of the CDR3 is 14 residues. Germline loops: CDR1 SGHRS, CDR2 YFSETQ. The V and J ends lost 0 bases and 2 bases respectively, with 8 bases between them. CDR3 DNA sequence: TGCGCCAGCAGCTTGGGGACAAGACAAGAGACCCAGTACTTC. Translating it yields CASSLGTRQETQYF.

The gene calls are TRBV5-6 and TRBJ1-4; tentatively, D is TRBD1 (6 bases). Germline V gene lookup returns CDR1 SGHDT and CDR2 YYEEEE. Trimming removed 5 bases from V and 4 bases from J, with 12 bases in between. This CDR3 is 14 amino acids long. The CDR3 sequence is CASSSDRFNEKLFF. The CDR3 DNA follows: TGTGCCAGCAGTTCAGACAGGTTTAATGAAAAACTGTTTTTT. Combining the CDR3 with reference TRBV5-6 and TRBJ1-4 gives the whole variable domain DAGVTQSPTHLIKTRGQQVTLRCSPKSGHDTVSWYQQALGQGPQFIFQYYEEEERQRGNFPDRFSGHQFPNYSSELNVNALLLGDSALYLCASSSDRFNEKLFFGSGTQLSVL.

This clone has just one count. The J gene is TRBJ1-4, the V gene TRBV7-4; 8 bases are a match to TRBD1. CDR1 is SGHVT, CDR2 SQSDAQ, per germline. The CDR3 length is 15 residues. With 3 bases clipped from V and 5 bases from J, the junction kept 5 bases outside the gene matches. The CDR3 loop reads CASSLSGGHNEKLFF. The CDR3 coding sequence is TGTGCCAGCAGCTTGTCAGGGGGCCACAATGAAAAACTGTTTTTT.

As to this clone: Other DNA sequences from this sample encode an identical CDR3 as well. The chain is built from TRBV29-1 and TRBJ2-7; 9 bases are a match to TRBD2. J was trimmed by 6 bases and V by 2 bases; bases with no gene match: 5. This CDR3 has 13 amino acids. From germline, CDR1 is SQVTM and CDR2 ANQGSEA. In nucleotides, the CDR3 is TGCAGCGTTGAAAAAGCGGGAGGCGGCGAGCAGTACTTC. Translating it yields CSVEKAGGGEQYF.

The chain links TRBV15 to TRBJ2-1, with 10 bases that match TRBD1. V lost 5 bases, J lost 2 bases, and 3 bases stayed unmatched. Germline CDR1 and CDR2: LNHNV and YYDKDF (reference sequence). The CDR3 loop spans 15 amino acids. The DNA of the CDR3 is TGTGCCACCAGCGTTGACAGGGGGCCCTACAATGAGCAGTTCTTC. This gives the protein CATSVDRGPYNEQFF.

J is TRBJ2-3 and V is TRBV9, with D possibly TRBD2 on 5 matching bases. V shed 7 bases and J shed 3 bases, with 15 bases lying between them. The CDR3 sequence is 14 residues long. From germline, CDR1 is SGDLS and CDR2 YYNGEE. The CDR3 region is CASSTRGRTDTQYF. The DNA of the CDR3 is TGTGCCAGCTCCACCCGGGGAAGGACAGATACGCAGTATTTT.

The rearrangement uses TRBV6-6 and TRBJ2-1; D is perhaps TRBD2 (6 bases). The CDR3 consists of 16 residues. Germline V lookup: CDR1 MNHNY, CDR2 SVGAGI (reference sequence). Trimming removed 2 bases at V and 2 bases at J, with 13 bases between. The CDR3 here is CASSYPGLTTYNEQFF. DNA for the CDR3: TGTGCCAGCAGTTACCCGGGACTCACCACCTACAATGAGCAGTTCTTC.

V usage is TRBV5-1 and J usage is TRBJ2-2, with TRBD1 matching over 7 bases. The CDR3 is 15 residues long. V trimming: 4 bases; J trimming: 1 base; junction bases outside the gene matches: 4. Germline V CDR1 and CDR2: SGHRS, YFSETQ. The CDR3 is CASSPRQGNTGELFF. CDR3 DNA: TGCGCCAGCAGCCCCAGACAGGGGAACACCGGGGAGCTGTTTTTT.

The V call is TRBV9, the J call TRBJ1-2; the match to TRBD1 covers 10 bases. V gave up 5 bases and J gave up 10 bases; unmatched junction bases: 5. Germline assignment: CDR1 SGDLS and CDR2 YYNGEE. This CDR3 comprises 12 residues. In DNA, the CDR3 is TGTGCCAGCAGTCGACAGGGGGCGCTCTACACCTTC. It yields the protein CASSRQGALYTF.

J is TRBJ2-1 and V is TRBV4-2; D is ambiguous. The V gene lost 4 bases and the J gene lost 6 bases, with 10 bases spanning the gap. There are 13 residues in the CDR3. Germline V gene data show CDR1 as LGHNA and CDR2 as YNFKEQ. CDR3 protein: CASSLPWANEQFF. For the CDR3, the DNA is TGTGCCAGCAGCCTCCCGTGGGCCAATGAGCAGTTCTTC.

V usage is TRBV5-6 and J usage is TRBJ2-5; D possibly corresponds to TRBD2 (7 bases). This CDR3 comprises 14 residues. Trimming removed 4 bases at V and 3 bases at J, with 13 bases between. The germline gives CDR1 SGHDT, CDR2 YYEEEE. DNA of the CDR3: TGTGCCAGCAGCCGATCGGGGGGCGAAGAGACCCAGTACTTC. It is translated as CASSRSGGEETQYF. The full variable domain, in which reference TRBV5-6 and TRBJ2-5 provide the parts outside the CDR3, is DAGVTQSPTHLIKTRGQQVTLRCSPKSGHDTVSWYQQALGQGPQFIFQYYEEEERQRGNFPDRFSGHQFPNYSSELNVNALLLGDSALYLCASSRSGGEETQYFGPGTRLLVL.

This clone was picked up a small number of times. The rearrangement links TRBV19 to TRBJ1-5; D gene ambiguous. Germline values: CDR1 LNHDA, CDR2 SQIVND (reference sequence). V lost 2 bases to trimming and J lost 6 bases, with 8 bases between them. The CDR3 is made up of 13 amino acids. The chain's CDR3 is CASSIKGGQPQHF. CDR3 coding DNA: TGTGCCAGTAGTATAAAGGGAGGTCAGCCCCAGCATTTT. The full variable domain, its missing parts supplied by reference TRBV19 and TRBJ1-5, is DGGITQSPKYLFRKEGQNVTLSCEQNLNHDAMYWYRQDPGQGLRLIYYSQIVNDFQKGDIAEGYSVSREKKESFPLTVTSAQKNPTAFYLCASSIKGGQPQHFGDGTRLSIL.

This chain uses TRBV29-1 with TRBJ1-2; D unresolved. The CDR3 runs to 12 residues. Germline V lookup: CDR1 SQVTM, CDR2 ANQGSEA. Deletions cut 2 bases from V and 6 bases from J, with 10 bases between. The DNA for the CDR3 is TGCAGCGTTGAAACGCCACTTAATGGCTACACCTTC. Amino acid sequence: CSVETPLNGYTF.

The V gene is TRBV9, the J gene TRBJ2-1; 7 nucleotides line up with TRBD2. Trimming took 2 bases from V and 2 from J; bases not matched to a gene: 4. CDR1 and CDR2 (germline): SGDLS, YYNGEE. The CDR3 runs to 15 residues. The CDR3 nucleotides read TGTGCCAGCAGCGTGGGGGGGACCACCTACAATGAGCAGTTCTTC. This codes for CASSVGGTTYNEQFF.

This sequence joins TRBV28 and TRBJ1-5, with D possibly being TRBD1 (6 bases). The CDR3 consists of 15 residues. Trimming took off 5 bases at V and 0 bases at J, with 11 bases between the two ends. The germline gives CDR1 MDHEN, CDR2 SYDVKM. The CDR3 sequence: CASSGTGFSNQPQHF. CDR3 nucleotides: TGTGCCAGCAGTGGAACAGGGTTTAGCAATCAGCCCCAGCATTTT.

The chain recombines TRBV28 with TRBJ1-2; 9 bases are shared with TRBD1. V lost 7 bases, J lost 3 bases, and 9 bases stayed unmatched. The CDR3 is made up of 15 amino acids. Looked up from germline, CDR1 is MDHEN and CDR2 is SYDVKM. DNA of the CDR3: TGTGCCAGCACCTCCGGGACAGGGTGGGACTATGGCTACACCTTC. As protein: CASTSGTGWDYGYTF.

This rearrangement joins TRBV2 to TRBJ1-2; 7 bases map to TRBD1. Germline loops: CDR1 SNHLY, CDR2 FYNNEI. Trimming removed 3 bases from V and 0 bases from J; junction bases left unmatched: 1. This CDR3 comprises 14 residues. As DNA, the CDR3 is TGTGCCAGCAGTGAGCAGGGGGCTAACTATGGCTACACCTTC. Translated: CASSEQGANYGYTF.

CDR3 residues: CASSFRKGARRVTNEKLFF. The CDR3 coding sequence is TGTGCCAGCAGTTTTCGGAAGGGGGCAAGACGGGTAACTAATGAAAAACTGTTTTTT. The gene calls are TRBV28 and TRBJ1-4, with 7 bases identical to TRBD1. Per the germline V gene, CDR1 is MDHEN and CDR2 is SYDVKM. This CDR3 contains 19 residues. The junction had 14 bases not matched to a gene; V was cut back by 3 bases and J by 1 base.

The chain employs TRBV6-1 and TRBJ2-3, with TRBD1 identical over 9 bases. CDR3 length: 14 amino acids. V shed 5 bases and J 4 bases; nucleotides not matched to a gene: 4. Germline lookup yields CDR1 MNHNS and CDR2 SASEGT. The CDR3 spells CASSLRQGADTQYF. The CDR3 DNA is TGTGCCAGCAGTCTACGACAGGGGGCAGATACGCAGTATTTT.

The chain links TRBV18 to TRBJ1-1, with D uncertain. This CDR3 has 14 amino acids. Trimming removed 1 base from V and 0 bases from J, with 6 bases in between. Germline CDR1 is KGHSH and CDR2 is LQKENI. CDR3 in amino acids: CASSPQGVNTEAFF. In nucleotides, the CDR3 is TGTGCCAGCTCACCACAGGGAGTGAACACTGAAGCTTTCTTT. Combining the CDR3 with reference TRBV18 and TRBJ1-1 gives the whole variable domain NAGVMQNPRHLVRRRGQEARLRCSPMKGHSHVYWYRQLPEEGLKFMVYLQKENIIDESGMPKERFSAEFPKEGPSILRIQQVVRGDSAAYFCASSPQGVNTEAFFGQGTRLTVV.